Listed here are 2 T cell receptor beta chains from one sample, sequenced in a study of graft-versus-host responses after intestinal transplantation. Repertoires were generated with immunoSEQ multiplex PCR, while TCRdb's copy carries only in-frame clones and drops some. The table records about 16,000 clones, approximately 88% of them present only once. Sequenced material: PBMCs, taken approximately 110 days after intestinal transplant. These receptors all come from a human patient who received an intestinal transplant, so some T cells may come from the graft donor.

V gene TRBV28 combines with J gene TRBJ2-7, with D uncertain. The CDR3 totals 14 residues. Germline CDR1 and CDR2: MDHEN and SYDVKM. V was shortened by 5 bases and J by 2 bases, with 13 bases between the two germline ends. The CDR3 nucleotides read TGTGCCAGCAGTCTCTCTGGTACTCCCTACGAGCAGTACTTC. It codes for CASSLSGTPYEQYF.

In its sample, this clone was seen once. The gene calls are TRBV6-4 and TRBJ2-3, with D maybe TRBD2 (7 bases). This CDR3 has 13 amino acids. V lost 4 bases and J 6 bases, leaving 11 bases between the germline ends. Germline V gene lookup returns CDR1 MRHNA and CDR2 SNTAGT. The CDR3 DNA follows: TGTGCCAGCAGTGTCAGGGGAGGGGATACGCAGTATTTT. Residues: CASSVRGGDTQYF.